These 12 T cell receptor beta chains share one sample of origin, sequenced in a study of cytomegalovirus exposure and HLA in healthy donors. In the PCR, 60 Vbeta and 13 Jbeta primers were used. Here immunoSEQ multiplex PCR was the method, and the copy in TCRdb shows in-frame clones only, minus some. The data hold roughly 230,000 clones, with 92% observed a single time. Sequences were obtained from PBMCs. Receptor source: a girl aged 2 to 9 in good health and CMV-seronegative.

The CDR3 is CASSLLLDRSIGEQFF. In DNA, the CDR3 is TGCGCCAGCAGCTTGCTCTTGGACAGGTCCATTGGTGAGCAGTTCTTC. V and J are TRBV5-1 and TRBJ2-1; 7 bases agree with TRBD1. The germline V gene has CDR1 SGHRS and CDR2 YFSETQ. Trimming cost V 1 base and J 9 bases; bases outside gene matches: 13. The length of the CDR3 is 16 residues.

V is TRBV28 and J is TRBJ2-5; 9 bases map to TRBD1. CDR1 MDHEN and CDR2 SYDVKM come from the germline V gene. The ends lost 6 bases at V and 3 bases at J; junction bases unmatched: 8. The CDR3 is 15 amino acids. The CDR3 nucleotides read TGTGCCAGCAGACGATGGACAGGGGAGGAAGAGACCCAGTACTTC. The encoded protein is CASRRWTGEEETQYF.

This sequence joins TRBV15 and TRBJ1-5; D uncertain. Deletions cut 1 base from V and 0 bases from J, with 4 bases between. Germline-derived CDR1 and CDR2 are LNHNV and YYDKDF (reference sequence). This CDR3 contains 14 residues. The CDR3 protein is CATSRGHSNQPQHF. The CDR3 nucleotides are TGTGCCACCAGCAGAGGACATAGCAATCAGCCCCAGCATTTT.

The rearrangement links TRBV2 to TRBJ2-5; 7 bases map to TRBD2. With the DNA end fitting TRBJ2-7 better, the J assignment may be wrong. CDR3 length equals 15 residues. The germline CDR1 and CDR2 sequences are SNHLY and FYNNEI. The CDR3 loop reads CASTEGRVPIPEQYF. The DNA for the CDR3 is TGTGCCAGCACCGAGGGGAGGGTCCCCATCCCCGAGCAGTACTTC.

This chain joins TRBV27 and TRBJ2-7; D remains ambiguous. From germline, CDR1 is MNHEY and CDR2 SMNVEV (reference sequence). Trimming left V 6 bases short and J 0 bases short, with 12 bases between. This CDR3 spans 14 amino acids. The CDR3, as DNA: TGTGCCAGCAGGCCCCAGGTAGACTCCTACGAGCAGTACTTC. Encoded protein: CASRPQVDSYEQYF.

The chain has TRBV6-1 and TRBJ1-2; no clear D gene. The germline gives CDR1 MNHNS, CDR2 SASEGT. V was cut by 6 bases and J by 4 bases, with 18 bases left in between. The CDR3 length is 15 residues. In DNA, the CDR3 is TGTGCCAGCAGCCAAATTCGGGGTTTCAGCTATGGCTACACCTTC. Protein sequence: CASSQIRGFSYGYTF.

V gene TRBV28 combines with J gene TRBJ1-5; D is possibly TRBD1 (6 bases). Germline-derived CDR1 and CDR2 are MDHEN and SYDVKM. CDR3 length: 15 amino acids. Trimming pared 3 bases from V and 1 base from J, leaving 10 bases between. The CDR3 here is CASSFPDRSNQPQHF. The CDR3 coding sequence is TGTGCCAGCAGTTTCCCCGACAGGAGCAATCAGCCCCAGCATTTT. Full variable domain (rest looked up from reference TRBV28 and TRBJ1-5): DVKVTQSSRYLVKRTGEKVFLECVQDMDHENMFWYRQDPGLGLRLIYFSYDVKMKEKGDIPEGYSVSREKKERFSLILESASTNQTSMYLCASSFPDRSNQPQHFGDGTRLSIL.

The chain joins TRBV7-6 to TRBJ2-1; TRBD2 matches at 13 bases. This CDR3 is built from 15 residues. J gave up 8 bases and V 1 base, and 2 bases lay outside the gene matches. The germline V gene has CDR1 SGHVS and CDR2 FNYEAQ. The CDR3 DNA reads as TGTGCCAGCAGCTTAGGGACTAGCGGGAGAGATGAGCAGTTCTTC. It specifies CASSLGTSGRDEQFF.

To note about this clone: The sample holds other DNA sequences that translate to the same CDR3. CDR3 amino acids: CASSLTGPYGYTF. CDR3 in DNA: TGTGCCAGCAGCTTGACAGGGCCCTATGGCTACACCTTC. This chain joins TRBV5-4 and TRBJ1-2; maybe TRBD1 (6 bases). The V gene lost 1 base and the J gene lost 4 bases, with 8 bases spanning the gap. This CDR3 is 13 amino acids long. Germline CDR1 and CDR2: SGHNT and YYREEE (reference sequence).

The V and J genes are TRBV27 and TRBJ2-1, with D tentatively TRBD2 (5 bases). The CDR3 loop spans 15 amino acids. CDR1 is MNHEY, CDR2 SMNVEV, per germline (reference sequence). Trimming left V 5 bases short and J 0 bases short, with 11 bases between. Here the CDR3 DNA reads TGTGCCAGCAGTCTCACTAGGAGCTCCTACAATGAGCAGTTCTTC. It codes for CASSLTRSSYNEQFF.

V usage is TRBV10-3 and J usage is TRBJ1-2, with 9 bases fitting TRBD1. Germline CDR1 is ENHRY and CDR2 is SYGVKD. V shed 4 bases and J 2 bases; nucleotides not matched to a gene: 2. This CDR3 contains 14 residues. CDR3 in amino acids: CAISAGTGNYGYTF. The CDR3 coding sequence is TGTGCCATCAGTGCTGGGACAGGGAACTATGGCTACACCTTC.

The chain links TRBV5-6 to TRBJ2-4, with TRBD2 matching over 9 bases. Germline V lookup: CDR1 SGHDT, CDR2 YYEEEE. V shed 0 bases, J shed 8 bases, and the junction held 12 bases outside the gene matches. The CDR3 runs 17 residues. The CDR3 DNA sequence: TGTGCCAGCAGCTTGGGAGTCGCGGGGGGGGTCAGCGACATTCAGTACTTC. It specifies CASSLGVAGGVSDIQYF.